This TCR beta chain was captured by sequencing in a study of blood T cell repertoires in COVID-19. This CDR3 has 14 amino acids. V trimming: 1 base; J trimming: 1 base; junction bases outside the gene matches: 1. Germline values: CDR1 LNHDA, CDR2 SQIVND (reference sequence). The assay was immunoSEQ multiplex PCR, and TCRdb's table has in-frame clones only and misses some. In the table there are approximately 72,000 clones, roughly 86% of which are singletons. The TCR was taken from a woman aged 60-70 years with acute or convalescent COVID-19. Source material: peripheral blood. The V gene is TRBV19, the J gene TRBJ2-7, with TRBD2 identical over 7 bases. The CDR3 reads CASSIAGGSYEQYF. For the CDR3, the DNA is TGTGCCAGTAGTATAGCGGGGGGTTCCTACGAGCAGTACTTC.